This entry describes one T cell receptor beta chain. Assay: immunoSEQ multiplex PCR; the TCRdb copy retains only in-frame clones and omits some. The sample lists tens of thousands of clones; around 78% were seen once. These data originate in a study of blood T cell repertoires in COVID-19. The V segment lost 6 bases and the J segment 11 bases; nucleotides outside the gene matches: 12. CDR1 and CDR2 from the germline V gene are SNHLY and FYNNEI. CDR3 size: 14 residues. This receptor was taken from a human donor in a cohort sampled during active COVID-19. What was sequenced was peripheral blood. This sequence joins TRBV2 and TRBJ2-1; 8 nucleotides agree with TRBD1. The CDR3 nucleotides read TGTGCCAGCAGCGGAATTGGACAGGGTTTGAAGCAGTTCTTC. Translation: CASSGIGQGLKQFF.